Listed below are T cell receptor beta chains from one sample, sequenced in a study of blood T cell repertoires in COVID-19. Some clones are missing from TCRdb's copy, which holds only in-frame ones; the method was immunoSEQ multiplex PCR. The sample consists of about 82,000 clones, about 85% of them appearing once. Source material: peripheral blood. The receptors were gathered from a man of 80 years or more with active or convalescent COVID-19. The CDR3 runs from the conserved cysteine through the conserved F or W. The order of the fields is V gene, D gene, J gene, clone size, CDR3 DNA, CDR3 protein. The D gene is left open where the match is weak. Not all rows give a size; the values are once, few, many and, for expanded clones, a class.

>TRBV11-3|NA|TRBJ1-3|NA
TGTGCCAGCAGCTTAGTCGCAGGGGCCGGAAACACCATATATTTT
CASSLVAGAGNTIYF
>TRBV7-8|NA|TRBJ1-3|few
TGTGCCAGCAGCTTAATGGGCGGGGAGTACCGCTCTGGAAACACCATATATTTT
CASSLMGGEYRSGNTIYF
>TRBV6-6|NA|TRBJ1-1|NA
TGTGCCAGCAGCCGGGATGTAGGCAACACTGAAGCTTTCTTT
CASSRDVGNTEAFF
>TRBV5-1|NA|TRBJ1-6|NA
TGCGCCAGCAGCACGACAGGAGGCTCACCCCTCCACTTT
CASSTTGGSPLHF
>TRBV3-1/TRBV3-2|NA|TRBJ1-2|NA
TGTGCCAGCAGCCAAGGAGGGAACTATGGCTACACCTTC
CASSQGGNYGYTF
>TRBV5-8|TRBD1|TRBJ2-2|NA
TGTGCCACAAGACAGGGGGCGAACACCGGGGAGCTGTTTTTT
CATRQGANTGELFF
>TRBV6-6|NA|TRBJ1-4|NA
TGTGCCAGCAGTTCGGCCGGGAGGGAAAAACTGTTTTTT
CASSSAGREKLFF
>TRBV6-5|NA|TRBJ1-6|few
TGTGCCAGTTCCAGCTCCTATAATTCACCCCTCCACTTT
CASSSSYNSPLHF
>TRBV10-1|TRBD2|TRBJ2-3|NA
TGCGCCAGCAGTGACGGGAGGGGCCCTACAGATACGCAGTATTTT
CASSDGRGPTDTQYF
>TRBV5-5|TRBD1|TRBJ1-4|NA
TGTGCCAGCAGCTTTACCGGGACAGGGCTTAATGAAAAACTGTTTTTT
CASSFTGTGLNEKLFF
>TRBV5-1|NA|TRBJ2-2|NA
TGCGCCAGCAGCTCACCAGACAGGTACACCGGGGAGCTGTTTTTT
CASSSPDRYTGELFF
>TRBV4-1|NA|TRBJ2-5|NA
TGCGCCAGCAGCCAAGCCTCGGGGAGGGAGACCCAGTACTTC
CASSQASGRETQYF